This is a list of T cell receptor beta chains from one sample in a study of CD8+ T cells in alopecia areata. Data came from immunoSEQ multiplex PCR; TCRdb stores just in-frame clones and leaves some out. The data contain about 98,000 clones, 35% to 50% of them singletons. Material for sequencing was CD4+ T cells sorted from blood. These receptors were obtained from a human donor with alopecia areata. The CDR3 runs from the conserved cysteine through the conserved F or W. D genes are given only for firm matches. The size field is filled for only some rows; it gives once, few, many or a size class.

D: TRBD1; J: TRBJ2-5; size: -; V: TRBV2; CDR3: CASSGWDRAMETQYF; DNA: TGTGCCAGCAGCGGTTGGGACAGGGCGATGGAGACCCAGTACTTC
D: -; J: TRBJ1-6; size: -; V: TRBV29-1; CDR3: CSPYPLHF; DNA: TGCAGCCCTTACCCCCTCCACTTT
D: TRBD1; J: TRBJ2-7; size: -; V: TRBV10-1; CDR3: CASSPIQGASYEQYF; DNA: TGCGCCAGCAGCCCCATACAGGGGGCTTCCTACGAGCAGTACTTC
D: TRBD2; J: TRBJ2-1; size: -; V: TRBV7-2; CDR3: CASSLPATGGEQFF; DNA: TGTGCCAGCAGCTTACCCGCGACGGGAGGCGAGCAGTTCTTC
D: -; J: TRBJ1-5; size: -; V: TRBV30; CDR3: CAWSWSSNQPQHF; DNA: TGTGCCTGGAGCTGGAGTAGCAATCAGCCCCAGCATTTT
D: -; J: TRBJ2-3; size: few; V: TRBV18; CDR3: CASSPGDTQYF; DNA: TGTGCCAGCTCACCCGGCGATACGCAGTATTTT
D: -; J: TRBJ2-1; size: few; V: TRBV5-1; CDR3: CASSSSSGTPNEQFF; DNA: TGCGCCAGCAGCTCCTCTTCCGGGACACCCAATGAGCAGTTCTTC
D: -; J: TRBJ2-5; size: -; V: TRBV30; CDR3: CAWSFSEETQYF; DNA: TGTGCCTGGAGTTTTAGCGAGGAGACCCAGTACTTC
D: TRBD1; J: TRBJ1-2; size: -; V: TRBV29-1; CDR3: CSVERTGDGYTF; DNA: TGCAGCGTTGAAAGGACAGGGGATGGCTACACCTTC
D: -; J: TRBJ2-5; size: few; V: TRBV2; CDR3: CASTGRAQETQYF; DNA: TGTGCCAGCACTGGGCGGGCACAAGAGACCCAGTACTTC
D: TRBD1; J: TRBJ1-1; size: -; V: TRBV5-4; CDR3: CASRLGGMNTEAFF; DNA: TGTGCCAGCAGATTAGGGGGCATGAACACTGAAGCTTTCTTT
D: TRBD1; J: TRBJ2-3; size: few; V: TRBV29-1; CDR3: CSTSRGRADTQYF; DNA: TGCAGCACTAGCAGGGGGCGCGCAGATACGCAGTATTTT
D: -; J: TRBJ1-5; size: -; V: TRBV6-5; CDR3: CASSPQRSNQPQHF; DNA: TGTGCCAGCAGCCCCCAGCGGTCCAATCAGCCCCAGCATTTT
D: -; J: TRBJ2-7; size: -; V: TRBV6-5; CDR3: CASSYGGKVSEQYF; DNA: TGTGCCAGCAGTTACGGTGGGAAAGTAAGCGAGCAGTACTTC
D: -; J: TRBJ1-2; size: -; V: TRBV6-5; CDR3: CASSPQGGNLYGYTF; DNA: TGTGCCAGCAGTCCACAGGGCGGAAACCTCTATGGCTACACCTTC
D: TRBD1; J: TRBJ2-5; size: -; V: TRBV30; CDR3: CAWSPGTGKTQYF; DNA: TGTGCCTGGAGTCCGGGGACAGGGAAGACCCAGTACTTC
D: -; J: TRBJ2-1; size: -; V: TRBV11-2; CDR3: CASSPGLGYEQFF; DNA: TGTGCCAGCAGCCCGGGACTGGGCTATGAGCAGTTCTTC
D: -; J: TRBJ2-5; size: -; V: TRBV5-1; CDR3: CASSSVTVEGETQYF; DNA: TGCGCCAGCAGCAGCGTGACCGTTGAGGGGGAGACCCAGTACTTC
D: -; J: TRBJ1-2; size: -; V: TRBV5-1; CDR3: CASSLTGPGHTF; DNA: TGCGCCAGCAGCCTGACAGGCCCCGGCCACACCTTC
D: TRBD2; J: TRBJ2-7; size: -; V: TRBV5-1; CDR3: CASRLAGEDEQYF; DNA: TGCGCCAGCCGACTAGCGGGAGAAGATGAGCAGTACTTC
D: -; J: TRBJ2-7; size: -; V: TRBV29-1; CDR3: CSVLQGSSYEQYF; DNA: TGCAGCGTCCTACAGGGAAGCTCCTACGAGCAGTACTTC
D: -; J: TRBJ1-6; size: -; V: TRBV11-2; CDR3: CASPDFENSPLHF; DNA: TGTGCCAGCCCAGACTTTGAGAATTCACCCCTCCACTTT
D: -; J: TRBJ2-7; size: -; V: TRBV29-1; CDR3: CSVAGLQTYEQYF; DNA: TGCAGCGTTGCGGGACTCCAAACCTACGAGCAGTACTTC
D: -; J: TRBJ2-5; size: -; V: TRBV4-3; CDR3: CASSRKGGETQYF; DNA: TGCGCCAGCAGCCGCAAGGGTGGGGAGACCCAGTACTTC
D: -; J: TRBJ2-3; size: few; V: TRBV7-2; CDR3: CASTSGVRWDPDTQYF; DNA: TGTGCCAGCACCTCGGGAGTTAGGTGGGATCCAGATACGCAGTATTTT
D: -; J: TRBJ2-1; size: -; V: TRBV28; CDR3: CASSPYPRDTNEQFF; DNA: TGTGCCAGCAGTCCATACCCCCGGGACACCAATGAGCAGTTCTTC
D: TRBD2; J: TRBJ2-7; size: -; V: TRBV4-3; CDR3: CASSPGLAETYEQYF; DNA: TGCGCCAGCAGCCCAGGACTAGCGGAGACCTACGAGCAGTACTTC
D: TRBD1; J: TRBJ2-1; size: -; V: TRBV2; CDR3: CASSGQGRPYNEQFF; DNA: TGTGCCAGCAGTGGACAGGGGCGCCCCTACAATGAGCAGTTCTTC
D: -; J: TRBJ2-1; size: few; V: TRBV29-1; CDR3: CSVPTGWNEQFF; DNA: TGCAGCGTTCCGACTGGGTGGAATGAGCAGTTCTTC
D: TRBD1; J: TRBJ1-5; size: -; V: TRBV29-1; CDR3: CSVSPGTGDQPQHF; DNA: TGCAGCGTTAGTCCCGGGACAGGGGACCAGCCCCAGCATTTT
D: -; J: TRBJ2-1; size: few; V: TRBV14; CDR3: CASSQDRIGQFF; DNA: TGTGCCAGCAGCCAAGATCGGATAGGGCAGTTCTTC